Listed below are T cell receptor beta chains from one sample, sequenced in a study of shared clonotypes between healthy human individuals. Sequenced by immunoSEQ multiplex PCR; TCRdb stores in-frame clones only, minus some. The sample contains about 980,000 clones, 70% to 85% of which appear only once. Sequenced sample: memory CD4+ T cells sorted from blood. These receptors all come from a man between 18 and 29 years old in good health. Each CDR3 is given with its conserved first and last residue. D genes are given only for firm matches.

V	J	D	CDR3
TRBV27	TRBJ2-7	-	CASVSGGGAGSYEQYF
TRBV5-4	-	-	CASSPKTGPYEQYF
TRBV6-1	TRBJ2-5	-	CASRKGIQETQYF
TRBV6-5	TRBJ1-2	-	CASSPSVAIYGYTF
TRBV5-6	TRBJ1-2	TRBD1	CASSIPGTGADNGYTF
TRBV2	TRBJ2-3	-	CASSPDRWRDTQYF
TRBV30	TRBJ2-1	TRBD2	CAWRREGGSPYNEQFF
TRBV9	TRBJ2-3	-	CASSVGDTQYF
TRBV30	TRBJ1-5	-	CAWSPQNNQPQHF
TRBV10-3	TRBJ2-5	TRBD2	CAISGTSGGADETQYF
TRBV19	TRBJ2-7	-	CATTPQASSYEQYF
TRBV28	TRBJ2-3	TRBD2	CASTIAGLTDTQYF
TRBV7-3	TRBJ1-2	-	CASSLNPPLATSGGYTF
TRBV10-3	TRBJ2-1	TRBD1	CAIRGTGSSYNEQFF
TRBV12-5	TRBJ2-2	-	CASGARAIRPGELFF
TRBV7-7	TRBJ2-2	TRBD1	CASRQGASTGELFF
TRBV7-2	TRBJ1-2	-	CASSRPGPMEGWGYTF
TRBV4-3	TRBJ2-7	TRBD2	CASSQDRAGVYEQYF
TRBV19	TRBJ1-1	-	CASSVGQNTEAFF
TRBV2	TRBJ1-1	-	CASRAKQGNTEAFF
TRBV5-1	TRBJ2-3	-	CASSPHTSTDTQYF
TRBV5-6	TRBJ2-1	TRBD2	CASSGGRGSYNEQFF
TRBV5-6	TRBJ1-4	-	CASTLGGQGKTKKAF
TRBV2	TRBJ1-6	-	CASSEGQANSPLHF
TRBV5-4	TRBJ2-1	-	CASSRSLGRDEQFF
TRBV2	-	-	CASSGGFREQYF
TRBV7-8	TRBJ2-7	-	CASSLRTTSYEQYF
TRBV6-4	TRBJ2-1	-	CASSDLTDFLHSYNEQFF
TRBV19	TRBJ1-1	TRBD1	CASMEQGATEAFF
TRBV19	TRBJ1-1	-	CASSKNPWNTEAFF
TRBV19	TRBJ2-2	TRBD1	CASSTRGTGNTGELFF
TRBV6-5	TRBJ1-5	-	CASQGSVNQPQHF
TRBV28	TRBJ2-7	TRBD2	CASSFRTSGGHEQYF
TRBV6-6	TRBJ2-3	-	CASSLGFGTDTQYF
TRBV4-3	TRBJ2-5	-	CASSPRSSGQETQYF
TRBV11-3	TRBJ2-2	-	CASSSRGTGELFF
TRBV7-2	TRBJ2-6	-	CASSLGVSGANVLTF
TRBV10-3	TRBJ2-5	-	CAIRRGQMGQETQYF
TRBV6-5	TRBJ2-1	-	CASSLRDSYNEQFF
TRBV5-6	TRBJ1-1	-	CASSLLGFGGGSGAFF
TRBV7-9	TRBJ2-7	-	CASSLATGSHEQYF
TRBV19	TRBJ2-5	-	CASSMRVGTQYF
TRBV5-6	TRBJ1-2	TRBD1	CASSPDRGRPQYGYTF
TRBV5-1	TRBJ2-6	TRBD1	CASSTGGAGANVLTF
TRBV7-9	TRBJ1-5	TRBD1	CASSISGTGGNQPQHF
TRBV18	TRBJ1-5	-	CASSPVVAINQPQHF
TRBV7-8	TRBJ2-5	-	CASSSIAGFWMGQETQYF
TRBV25-1	TRBJ1-2	-	CASSDRWDYGYTF
TRBV18	TRBJ2-3	TRBD1	CASSPQGQVSTDTQYF
TRBV19	TRBJ2-5	-	CASSIRRSEETQYF
TRBV7-3	TRBJ2-1	TRBD2	CASSSNPGGGEQFF
TRBV13	TRBJ2-7	-	CASSRPGASLYEQYF
TRBV5-1	TRBJ2-5	-	CASGASTVQETQYF